The clone carrying this TCR beta chain has at least ten counts. Its antigen is not identified. The entry originates in a study of early T cells in non-severe SARS-CoV-2 infection. For the study at large: RNA in bulk from unsorted whole blood was sequenced, and chains were unpaired. The study's findings and limits: The VDJdb matching leaned toward anti-spike CD8 responses and overlooked private and CD4 specificities.

Germline V lookup: CDR1 ENHRY, CDR2 SYGVKD. Trimming pared 6 bases from V and 4 bases from J, leaving 15 bases between. The CDR3 is 14 amino acids. The library protocol tagged individual cDNA molecules with unique molecular identifiers. TCRdb passed the 5' RACE reads through MiXCR, listing each CDR3 protein once. The sample carries more than 50,000 distinct CDR3 sequences, approximately 12% recorded once. The clonotype comes from an adult who was a healthcare worker with PCR-confirmed SARS-CoV-2 infection or an uninfected control (not recorded which). The material was whole blood, obtained at baseline. The rearrangement joins TRBV10-3 to TRBJ2-5, with D perhaps being TRBD1 or TRBD2 (5 bases each). CDR3 region: CAIRGPGPSETQYF. CDR3 bases: TGTGCCATCAGGGGACCGGGACCCTCAGAGACCCAGTACTTC.